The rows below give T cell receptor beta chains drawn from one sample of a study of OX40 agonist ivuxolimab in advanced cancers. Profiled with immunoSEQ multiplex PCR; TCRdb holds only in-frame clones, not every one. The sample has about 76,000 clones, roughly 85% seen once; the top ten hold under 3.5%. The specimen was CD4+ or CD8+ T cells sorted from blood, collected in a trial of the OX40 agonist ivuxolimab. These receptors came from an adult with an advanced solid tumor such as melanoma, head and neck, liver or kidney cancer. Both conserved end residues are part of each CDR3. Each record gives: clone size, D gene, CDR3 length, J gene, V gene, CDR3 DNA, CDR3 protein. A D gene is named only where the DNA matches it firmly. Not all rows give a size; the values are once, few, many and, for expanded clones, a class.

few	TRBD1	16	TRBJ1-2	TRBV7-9	TGTGCCAGCAGCCCCCGGGGGACAGGGGGAATCTATGGCTACACCTTC	CASSPRGTGGIYGYTF
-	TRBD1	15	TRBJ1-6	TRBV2	TGTGCCAGCAGTGAAGAGGGGACAGGGGTTTCACCCCTCCACTTT	CASSEEGTGVSPLHF
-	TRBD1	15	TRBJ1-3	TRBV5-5	TGTGCCAGCAGCCTGGAAGGGGGCAAAGGAAACACCATATATTTT	CASSLEGGKGNTIYF
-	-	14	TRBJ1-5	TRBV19	TGTGCCAGTAGTGAAACAGGGCGCAATCAGCCCCAGCATTTT	CASSETGRNQPQHF
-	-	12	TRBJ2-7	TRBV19	TGTGCCAGTAGTTCGGGTGCCGGGGTGGAGTACTTC	CASSSGAGVEYF
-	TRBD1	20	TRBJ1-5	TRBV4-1	TGCGCCAGCAGCCAAGAGGTAATCGGGTGGACAGGGACATCCGGGCAGCCCCAGCATTTT	CASSQEVIGWTGTSGQPQHF
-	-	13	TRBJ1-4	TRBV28	TGTGCCAGCAGACTCCAGGGACGCGAAAAACTGTTTTTT	CASRLQGREKLFF
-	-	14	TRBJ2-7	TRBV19	TGTGCCAGTAAGAGGGGCGGGGACTCCTACGAGCAGTACTTC	CASKRGGDSYEQYF
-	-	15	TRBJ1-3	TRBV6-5	TGTGCCAGCAGTTACTCCTACTCAACTGGAAACACCATATATTTT	CASSYSYSTGNTIYF
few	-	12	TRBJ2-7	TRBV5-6	TGTGCCAGCAGCTTGTACCACTACGAGCAGTACTTC	CASSLYHYEQYF
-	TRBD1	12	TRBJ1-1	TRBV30	TGTGCCTCCTTCCTTCCGGGACAGGGGCATGTCTTT	CASFLPGQGHVF
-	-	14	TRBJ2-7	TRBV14	TGTGCCAGCAGCCGGACAGCCCTCTCCTACGAGCAGTACTTC	CASSRTALSYEQYF
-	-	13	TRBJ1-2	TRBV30	TGTGCCTGGAGTGTACAATCAATAACGGGCTACACCTTC	CAWSVQSITGYTF
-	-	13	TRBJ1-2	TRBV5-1	TGCGCCAGCAGCTTCGGCCCTAGGGATGGCTACACCTTC	CASSFGPRDGYTF
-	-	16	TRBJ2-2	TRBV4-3	TGCGCCAGCAGCCAAGCCACCAGCGCGAACACCGGGGAGCTGTTTTTT	CASSQATSANTGELFF
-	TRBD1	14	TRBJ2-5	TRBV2	TGTGCCAGCCGCTTCATACAGGGGCAAGAGACCCAGTACTTC	CASRFIQGQETQYF
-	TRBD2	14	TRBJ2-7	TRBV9	TGTGCCAGCAGCAACGGACTAGCGGGGCGAGAGCAGTACTTC	CASSNGLAGREQYF
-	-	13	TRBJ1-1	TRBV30	TGTGCCTGGACCGCAGGGAGGAGGACTGAAGCTTTCTTT	CAWTAGRRTEAFF
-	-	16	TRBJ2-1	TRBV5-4	TGTGCCAGCAGCCAAGGCATTTTACGACAGTTTAATGAGCAGTTCTTC	CASSQGILRQFNEQFF
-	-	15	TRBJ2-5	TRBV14	TGTGCCAGCAGCGACACCCTTAGCGATTATGAGACCCAGTACTTC	CASSDTLSDYETQYF
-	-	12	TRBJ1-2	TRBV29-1	TGCAGCGTTGAACGGTCCTACGATGGCTACACCTTC	CSVERSYDGYTF
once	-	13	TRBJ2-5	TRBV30	TGTGCCTGGAGTTTAGGTATCCAAGAGACCCAGTACTTC	CAWSLGIQETQYF
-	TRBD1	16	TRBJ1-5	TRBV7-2	TGTGCCAGCAGCTTATCGGTGGGACAGTACAATCAGCCCCAGCATTTT	CASSLSVGQYNQPQHF
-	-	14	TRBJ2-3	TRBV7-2	TGTGCCAGCAGCTTAGCGTTGGAAGCGGATACGCAGTATTTT	CASSLALEADTQYF
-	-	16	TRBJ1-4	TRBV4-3	TGCGCCAGCAGCCAAGATTTTAACAGAATAAATGAAAAACTGTTTTTT	CASSQDFNRINEKLFF
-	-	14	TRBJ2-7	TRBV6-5	TGTGCCAGCAGTTACGGAGGGACGGGATACGGGCAGTACTTC	CASSYGGTGYGQYF
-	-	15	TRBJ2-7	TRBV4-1	TGCGCCAGCAGCCCCGAGGATCGGGGGTTCCACGAGCAGTACTTC	CASSPEDRGFHEQYF
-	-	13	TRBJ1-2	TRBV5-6	TGTGCCAGCTCCGATGTGGGGGGCAATGGCTACACCTTC	CASSDVGGNGYTF
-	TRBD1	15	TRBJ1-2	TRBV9	TGTGCCAGCAGCGTAGAACAGGGGCTTAACTATGGCTACACCTTC	CASSVEQGLNYGYTF
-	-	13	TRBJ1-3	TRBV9	TGTGCCAGCAGCGCTACAAATGGAAACACCATATATTTT	CASSATNGNTIYF
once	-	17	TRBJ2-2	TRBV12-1	TGTGCCAGCAGCTTCCCCATAGCGGGTGCGAACACCGGGGAGCTGTTTTTT	CASSFPIAGANTGELFF
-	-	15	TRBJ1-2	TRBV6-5	TGTGCCAGCAGTCCGTCGTTGATGTCTAACTATGGCTACACCTTC	CASSPSLMSNYGYTF
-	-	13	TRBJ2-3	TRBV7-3	TGTGCCAGCAGCGGGCCTAGCACAGATACGCAGTATTTT	CASSGPSTDTQYF
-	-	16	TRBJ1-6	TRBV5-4	TGTGCCAGCCGCCCGTCGGGGGCTTCCTATAATTCACCCCTCCACTTT	CASRPSGASYNSPLHF
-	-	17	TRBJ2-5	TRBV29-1	TGCAGCGTCCTCCCCCAGGGGTCGAAGCTCCCCCAAGAGACCCAGTACTTC	CSVLPQGSKLPQETQYF
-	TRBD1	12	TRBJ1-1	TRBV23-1	TGCGCCAGCAGCACAGGGGGCCCTGAAGCTTTCTTT	CASSTGGPEAFF
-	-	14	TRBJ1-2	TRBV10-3	TGTGCCATCAGTGAGTCGGGAGGGCTGGGGGGCTACACCTTC	CAISESGGLGGYTF
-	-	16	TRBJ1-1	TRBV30	TGTGCCTGGAGTGTATGGGCAGGGCTCATGAACACTGAAGCTTTCTTT	CAWSVWAGLMNTEAFF
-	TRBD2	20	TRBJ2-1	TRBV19	TGTGCCAGTAGTATAGTGGCTAGCGGGAGGGCCAATAAGAGGTACAATGAGCAGTTCTTC	CASSIVASGRANKRYNEQFF
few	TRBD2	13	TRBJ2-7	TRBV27	TGTGCCAGCAGGCGGGGAGGGTCCTACGAGCAGTACTTC	CASRRGGSYEQYF
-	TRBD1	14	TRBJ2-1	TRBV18	TGTGCCAGCTCCCTCCGACAGGGGATCGATGAGCAGTTCTTC	CASSLRQGIDEQFF
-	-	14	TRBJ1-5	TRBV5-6	TGTGCCAGCAGCCGAGGGGACTTATCACAGCCCCAGCATTTT	CASSRGDLSQPQHF
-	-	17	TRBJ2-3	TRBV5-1	TGCGCCAGCAGCTTGGCGATTCCGGCTTCTAGCACAGATACGCAGTATTTT	CASSLAIPASSTDTQYF
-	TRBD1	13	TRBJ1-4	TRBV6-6	TGTGCCAGCAGTAATAGGGGGCCTGAAAAACTGTTTTTT	CASSNRGPEKLFF
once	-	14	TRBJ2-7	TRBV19	TGTGCCAGTAGATTGACCGGAGGAACCTACGAGCAGTACTTC	CASRLTGGTYEQYF
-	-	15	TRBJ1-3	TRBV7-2	TGTGCCAGCAGCTCTACAGGGTTCTCTGGAAACACCATATATTTT	CASSSTGFSGNTIYF
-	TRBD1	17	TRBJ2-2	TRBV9	TGTGCCAGCAGCGTCTCTCCGGGACAGGGTCGAACCGGGGAGCTGTTTTTT	CASSVSPGQGRTGELFF
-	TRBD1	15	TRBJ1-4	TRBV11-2	TGTGCCAGCAGCTTAGGAGGGACAGCCTTTGAAAAACTGTTTTTT	CASSLGGTAFEKLFF
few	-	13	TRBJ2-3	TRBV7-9	TGTGCCAGCAGCTTCAAGGGGCCAGATACGCAGTATTTT	CASSFKGPDTQYF
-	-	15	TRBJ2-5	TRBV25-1	TGTGCCAGCAGTGAATATAACAGGGTGGGGGAGACCCAGTACTTC	CASSEYNRVGETQYF
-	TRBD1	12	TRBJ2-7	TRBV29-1	TGCAGCGTTGAAGAAAACAGGGGAATACAGTACTTC	CSVEENRGIQYF
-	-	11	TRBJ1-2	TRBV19	TGTGCCAGCTCATTAAACTATGGCTACACCTTC	CASSLNYGYTF